This TCR beta chain was identified in a study of blood T cell repertoires in COVID-19. Study as a whole: Acute-phase and convalescent COVID-19 samples originated in the United States, Italy and Spain.

CDR1 is SGHRS and CDR2 is YFSETQ in the germline V gene. There are 14 residues in the CDR3. V lost 0 bases and J 7 bases, leaving 10 bases between the germline ends. Sequencing used immunoSEQ multiplex PCR; TCRdb keeps in-frame clones, though not all of them. The repertoire holds under 200,000 clones, with about 88% as singletons. This chain uses TRBV5-1 with TRBJ2-2, with a weak D call TRBD1 (5 bases). The sequence derives from a man over 45 who had recovered from COVID-19. What was sequenced was PBMCs or T cells enriched from blood (not recorded which). DNA for the CDR3: TGCGCCAGCAGCTTGGAGGGGCAGGGCGGGGAGCTGTTTTTT. This codes for CASSLEGQGGELFF.